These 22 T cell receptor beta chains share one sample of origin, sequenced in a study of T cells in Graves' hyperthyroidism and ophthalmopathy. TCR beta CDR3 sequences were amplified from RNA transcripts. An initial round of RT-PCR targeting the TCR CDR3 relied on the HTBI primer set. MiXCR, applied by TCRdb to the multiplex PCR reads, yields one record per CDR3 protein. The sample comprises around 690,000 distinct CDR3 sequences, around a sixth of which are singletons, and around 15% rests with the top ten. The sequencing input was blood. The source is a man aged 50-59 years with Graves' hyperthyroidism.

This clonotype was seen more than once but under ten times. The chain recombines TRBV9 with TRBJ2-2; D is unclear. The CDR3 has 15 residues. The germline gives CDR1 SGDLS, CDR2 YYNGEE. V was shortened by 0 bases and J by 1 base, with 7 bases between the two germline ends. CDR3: CASSVAVGNTGELFF. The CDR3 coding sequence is TGTGCCAGCAGCGTAGCTGTAGGGAACACCGGGGAGCTGTTTTTT.

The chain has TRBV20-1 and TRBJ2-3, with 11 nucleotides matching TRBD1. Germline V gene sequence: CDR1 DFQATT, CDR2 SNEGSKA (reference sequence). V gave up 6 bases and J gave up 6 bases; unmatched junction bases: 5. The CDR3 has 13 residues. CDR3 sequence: CSAGTGGVDTQYF. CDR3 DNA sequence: TGCAGTGCCGGGACAGGGGGTGTGGATACGCAGTATTTT.

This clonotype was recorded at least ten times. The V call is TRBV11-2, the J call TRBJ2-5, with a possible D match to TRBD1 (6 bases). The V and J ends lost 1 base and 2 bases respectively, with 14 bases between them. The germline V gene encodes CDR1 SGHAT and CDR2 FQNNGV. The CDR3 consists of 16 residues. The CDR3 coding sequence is TGTGCCAGCAGCTTAGGGACAGTTACACTTCAAGAGACCCAGTACTTC. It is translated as CASSLGTVTLQETQYF. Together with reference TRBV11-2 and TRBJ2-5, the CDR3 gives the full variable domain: EAGVAQSPRYKIIEKRQSVAFWCNPISGHATLYWYQQILGQGPKLLIQFQNNGVVDDSQLPKDRFSAERLKGVDSTLKIQPAKLEDSAVYLCASSLGTVTLQETQYFGPGTRLLVL.

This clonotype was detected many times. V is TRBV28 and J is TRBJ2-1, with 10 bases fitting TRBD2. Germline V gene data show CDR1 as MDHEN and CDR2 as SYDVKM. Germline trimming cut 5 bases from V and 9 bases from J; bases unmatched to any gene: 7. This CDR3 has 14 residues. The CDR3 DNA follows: TGTGCCAGCAGTCGCACACTAGCGGGAACTGAGCAGTTCTTC. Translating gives CASSRTLAGTEQFF. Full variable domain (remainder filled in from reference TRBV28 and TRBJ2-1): DVKVTQSSRYLVKRTGEKVFLECVQDMDHENMFWYRQDPGLGLRLIYFSYDVKMKEKGDIPEGYSVSREKKERFSLILESASTNQTSMYLCASSRTLAGTEQFFGPGTRLTVL.

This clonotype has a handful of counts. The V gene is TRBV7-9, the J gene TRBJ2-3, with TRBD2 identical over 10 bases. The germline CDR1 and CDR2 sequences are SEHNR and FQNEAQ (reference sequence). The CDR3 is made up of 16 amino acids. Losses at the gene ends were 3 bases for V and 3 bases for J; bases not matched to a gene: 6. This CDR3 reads CASSFGASGSTDTQYF. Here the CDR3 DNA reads TGTGCCAGCAGCTTCGGGGCTAGCGGGAGTACAGATACGCAGTATTTT.

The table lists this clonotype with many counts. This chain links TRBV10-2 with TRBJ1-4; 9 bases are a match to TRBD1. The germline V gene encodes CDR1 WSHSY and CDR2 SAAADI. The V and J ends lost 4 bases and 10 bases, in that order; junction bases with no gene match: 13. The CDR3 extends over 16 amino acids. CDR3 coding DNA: TGCGCCAGCAGTGTTCTTCCGGGACAGGGAGTCACAAAACTGTTTTTT. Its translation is CASSVLPGQGVTKLFF.

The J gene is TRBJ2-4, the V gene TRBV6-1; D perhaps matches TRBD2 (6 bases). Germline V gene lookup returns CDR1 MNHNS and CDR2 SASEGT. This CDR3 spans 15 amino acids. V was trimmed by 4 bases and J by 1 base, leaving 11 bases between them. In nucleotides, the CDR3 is TGTGCCAGCAGTGGGGAGGTTAGGGCCAAAAACATTCAGTACTTC. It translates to CASSGEVRAKNIQYF.

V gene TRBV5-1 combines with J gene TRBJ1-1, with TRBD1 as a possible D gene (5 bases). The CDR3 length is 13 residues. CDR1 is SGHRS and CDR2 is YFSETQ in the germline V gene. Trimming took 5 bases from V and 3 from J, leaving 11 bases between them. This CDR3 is CASRYLGDTEAFF. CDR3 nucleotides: TGCGCCAGCAGATACCTAGGGGACACTGAAGCTTTCTTT.

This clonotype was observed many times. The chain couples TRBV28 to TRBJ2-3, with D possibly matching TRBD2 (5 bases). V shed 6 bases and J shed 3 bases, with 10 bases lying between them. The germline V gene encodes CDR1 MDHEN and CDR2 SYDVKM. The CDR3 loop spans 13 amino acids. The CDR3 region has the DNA TGTGCCAGCAGCAGAGGAGGAACAGATACGCAGTATTTT. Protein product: CASSRGGTDTQYF.

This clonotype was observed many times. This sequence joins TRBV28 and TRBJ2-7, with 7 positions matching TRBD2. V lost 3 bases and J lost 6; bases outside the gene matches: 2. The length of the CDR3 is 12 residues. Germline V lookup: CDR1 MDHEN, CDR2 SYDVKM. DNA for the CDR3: TGTGCCAGCAGTTTCGGGGGGTTCGAGCAGTACTTC. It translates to CASSFGGFEQYF.

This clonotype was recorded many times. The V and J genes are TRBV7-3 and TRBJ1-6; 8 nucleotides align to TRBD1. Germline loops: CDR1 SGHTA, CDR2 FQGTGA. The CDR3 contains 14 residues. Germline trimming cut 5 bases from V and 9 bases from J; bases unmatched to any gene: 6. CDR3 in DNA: TGTGCCAGCAGCCAAGGACAGGGAAGTTCACCCCTCCACTTT. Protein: CASSQGQGSSPLHF.

Here the CDR3 DNA reads TGTGCCAGCAGCCCGCTAGACAGGGGAGGCTACGAGCAGTACTTC. This codes for CASSPLDRGGYEQYF. This chain joins TRBV7-8 and TRBJ2-7; the match to TRBD1 covers 8 bases. Trimming removed 5 bases from V and 3 bases from J; junction bases left unmatched: 9. Germline loops: CDR1 SGHVS, CDR2 FQNEAQ. This CDR3 contains 15 residues.

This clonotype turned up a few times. Here the CDR3 DNA reads TGCGCCAGCAGCTTGGCCGGGACGTTTATCTATGGCTACACCTTC. It codes for CASSLAGTFIYGYTF. The chain is built from TRBV5-1 and TRBJ1-2, with TRBD1 as a possible D gene (5 bases). The CDR3 covers 15 residues. V was pared by 0 bases and J by 4 bases, with 13 bases between. Germline-derived CDR1 and CDR2 are SGHRS and YFSETQ. The full variable domain, rest sourced from reference TRBV5-1 and TRBJ1-2, is KAGVTQTPRYLIKTRGQQVTLSCSPISGHRSVSWYQQTPGQGLQFLFEYFSETQRNKGNFPGRFSGRQFSNSRSEMNVSTLELGDSALYLCASSLAGTFIYGYTFGSGTRLTVV.

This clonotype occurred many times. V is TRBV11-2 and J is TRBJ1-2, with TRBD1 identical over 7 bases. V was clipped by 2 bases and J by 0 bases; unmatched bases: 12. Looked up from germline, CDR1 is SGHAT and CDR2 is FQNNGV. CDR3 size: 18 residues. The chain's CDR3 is CASSLIFSRGISNYGYTF. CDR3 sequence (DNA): TGTGCCAGCAGCTTAATATTCTCCAGGGGGATCTCTAACTATGGCTACACCTTC. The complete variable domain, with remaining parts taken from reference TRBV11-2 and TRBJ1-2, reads EAGVAQSPRYKIIEKRQSVAFWCNPISGHATLYWYQQILGQGPKLLIQFQNNGVVDDSQLPKDRFSAERLKGVDSTLKIQPAKLEDSAVYLCASSLIFSRGISNYGYTFGSGTRLTVV.

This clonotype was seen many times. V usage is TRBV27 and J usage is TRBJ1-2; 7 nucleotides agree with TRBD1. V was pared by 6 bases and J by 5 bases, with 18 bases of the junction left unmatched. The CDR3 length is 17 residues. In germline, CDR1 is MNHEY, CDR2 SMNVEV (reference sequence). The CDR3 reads CASSSTRDSIFPYGYTF. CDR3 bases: TGTGCCAGCAGCTCTACTAGGGACAGCATATTTCCATATGGCTACACCTTC.

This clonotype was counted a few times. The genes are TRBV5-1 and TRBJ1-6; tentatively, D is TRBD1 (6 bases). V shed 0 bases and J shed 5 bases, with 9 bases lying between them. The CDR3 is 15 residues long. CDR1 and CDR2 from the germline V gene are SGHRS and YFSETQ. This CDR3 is CASSLDGQNNSPLHF. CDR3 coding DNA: TGCGCCAGCAGCTTGGACGGACAGAATAATTCACCCCTCCACTTT.

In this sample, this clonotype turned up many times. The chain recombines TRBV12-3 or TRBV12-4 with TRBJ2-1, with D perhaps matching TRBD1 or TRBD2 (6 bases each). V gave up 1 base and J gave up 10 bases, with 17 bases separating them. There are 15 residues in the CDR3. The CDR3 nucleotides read TGTGCCAGCAGTTTAGGGGCTCCGGGGGCTAAGGAGCAGTTCTTC. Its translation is CASSLGAPGAKEQFF.

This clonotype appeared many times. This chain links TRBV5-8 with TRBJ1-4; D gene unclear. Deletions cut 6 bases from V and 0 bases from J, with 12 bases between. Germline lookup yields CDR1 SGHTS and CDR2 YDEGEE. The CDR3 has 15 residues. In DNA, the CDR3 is TGTGCCAGCACCCGGAAGTTTCCAACTAATGAAAAACTGTTTTTT. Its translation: CASTRKFPTNEKLFF.

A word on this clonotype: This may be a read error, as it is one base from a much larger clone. The CDR3 sequence is CASSMFAGTNTGELFF. The CDR3 DNA reads TGTGCCAGTAGTATGTTCGCAGGCACAAACACCGGGGAGCTGTTTTTT. The chain uses TRBV19 and TRBJ2-2; D is ambiguous. Germline-derived CDR1 and CDR2 are LNHDA and SQIVND (reference sequence). The length of the CDR3 is 16 residues. V was cut by 3 bases and J by 2 bases, with 13 bases left in between.

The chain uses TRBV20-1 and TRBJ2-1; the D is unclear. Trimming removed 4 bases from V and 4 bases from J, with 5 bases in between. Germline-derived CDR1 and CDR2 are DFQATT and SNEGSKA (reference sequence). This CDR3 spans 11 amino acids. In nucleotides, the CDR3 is TGCAGTGCTATTTTTTACAATGAGCAGTTCTTC. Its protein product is CSAIFYNEQFF.

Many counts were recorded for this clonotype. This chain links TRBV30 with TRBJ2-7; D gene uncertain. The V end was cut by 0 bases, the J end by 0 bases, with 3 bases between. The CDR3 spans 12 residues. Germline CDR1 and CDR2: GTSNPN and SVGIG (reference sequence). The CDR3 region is CAWSVISYEQYF. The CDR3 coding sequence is TGTGCCTGGAGTGTCATCTCCTACGAGCAGTACTTC.

For the CDR3, the DNA is TGTGCCAGTAGAGACAGGGGAAACAATGAGCAGTTCTTC. Amino acids: CASRDRGNNEQFF. The chain links TRBV19 to TRBJ2-1, with 8 bases that match TRBD1. The length of the CDR3 is 13 residues. Germline V gene sequence: CDR1 LNHDA, CDR2 SQIVND (reference sequence). J gave up 5 bases and V 6 bases, and 3 bases lay outside the gene matches.